The 22 T cell receptor beta chains given below trace back to one sample, sequenced in a study of regulatory T cells in long-lasting Graves disease. Time point indicated: persistent/refractory GD, antithyroid drugs over 5 years with positive TRAb. RNA extracted from PBMCs served as the sequencing template. Library construction for TCR beta used iRepertoire HTBI primers and Arm-PCR of CDR3 regions. TCRdb passed the multiplex PCR reads through MiXCR, listing each CDR3 protein once. The sample yields under 350,000 distinct CDR3 sequences, around 20% seen once. This specimen was peripheral blood mononuclear cells (PBMCs), taken when the disease was refractory, from a patient treated with antithyroid drugs. These receptors were obtained from a female donor with Graves disease.

Here the CDR3 DNA reads TGTGCCATCAGGGAACGGGACAATGAAGCTTTCTTT. It yields the protein CAIRERDNEAFF. This sequence joins TRBV10-3 and TRBJ1-1, with TRBD1 as a possible D gene (6 bases). There are 12 residues in the CDR3. V was shortened by 6 bases and J by 7 bases, with 12 bases between the two germline ends. CDR1 and CDR2 from the germline V gene are ENHRY and SYGVKD.

This chain connects TRBV13 to TRBJ2-3, with D maybe TRBD1 (6 bases). V lost 2 bases and J 0 bases, leaving 12 bases between the germline ends. Germline CDR1 is PRHDT and CDR2 is FYEKMQ (reference sequence). The CDR3 contains 16 residues. The CDR3 DNA follows: TGTGCCAGCAGCTTACGGTTCGACAGGAGCACAGATACGCAGTATTTT. Amino acid sequence: CASSLRFDRSTDTQYF.

The chain carries TRBV9 and TRBJ1-2; D ambiguous. CDR1 is SGDLS and CDR2 is YYNGEE in the germline V gene. Trimming removed 0 bases at V and 6 bases at J, with 12 bases between. The CDR3 contains 14 residues. The CDR3: CASSVGWAGNGYTF. DNA of the CDR3: TGTGCCAGCAGCGTAGGTTGGGCTGGGAATGGCTACACCTTC.

This clonotype has more than one count but fewer than ten. V is TRBV5-5 and J is TRBJ2-5; TRBD1 is a possible D gene (5 bases). Germline V gene lookup returns CDR1 SGHKS and CDR2 YYEKEE (reference sequence). The CDR3 loop spans 16 amino acids. V lost 0 bases to trimming and J lost 4 bases, with 16 bases between them. CDR3 sequence (DNA): TGTGCCAGCAGCTTGGTGTGGGGCGACCCCCCAGAGACCCAGTACTTC. This codes for CASSLVWGDPPETQYF. Filled out from reference TRBV5-5 and TRBJ2-5, the complete variable domain reads DAGVTQSPTHLIKTRGQQVTLRCSPISGHKSVSWYQQVLGQGPQFIFQYYEKEERGRGNFPDRFSARQFPNYSSELNVNALLLGDSALYLCASSLVWGDPPETQYFGPGTRLLVL.

The rearrangement links TRBV30 to TRBJ2-7, with a possible D match to TRBD2 (5 bases). Per germline, CDR1 GTSNPN and CDR2 SVGIG (reference sequence). The CDR3 totals 12 residues. The V end was cut by 4 bases, the J end by 7 bases, with 14 bases between. CDR3 in DNA: TGTGCCTGGAACCTGGCGTCGGGAGAGCAGTACTTC. The encoded protein is CAWNLASGEQYF. Based on the CDR3 plus reference TRBV30 and TRBJ2-7, the full variable domain is SQTIHQWPATLVQPVGSPLSLECTVEGTSNPNLYWYRQAAGRGLQLLFYSVGIGQISSEVPQNLSASRPQDRQFILSSKKLLLSDSGFYLCAWNLASGEQYFGPGTRLTVT.

This clonotype was recorded many times. The gene calls are TRBV11-2 and TRBJ2-5; D perhaps matches TRBD2 (5 bases). The CDR3 is 17 amino acids. Germline V gene lookup returns CDR1 SGHAT and CDR2 FQNNGV. V was cut by 1 base and J by 5 bases, with 20 bases left in between. In DNA form, the CDR3 reads TGTGCCAGCAGCTTAGTTGGAGGAACCGTATCTGGCGAGACCCAGTACTTC. This gives the protein CASSLVGGTVSGETQYF.

The chain has TRBV27 and TRBJ1-2; possibly TRBD1 for D (5 bases). V lost 6 bases to trimming and J lost 3 bases, with 17 bases between them. CDR1 is MNHEY, CDR2 SMNVEV, per germline (reference sequence). The CDR3 consists of 15 residues. The CDR3 bases are TGTGCCAGCAGAGAACAGGTTAGATCGGACTATGGCTACACCTTC. Residues: CASREQVRSDYGYTF.

This clonotype was detected only a few times. The J gene is TRBJ2-7, the V gene TRBV4-2; 9 nucleotides agree with TRBD1. There are 16 residues in the CDR3. V lost 1 base and J lost 3; bases outside the gene matches: 7. CDR1 is LGHNA and CDR2 is YNFKEQ in the germline V gene. CDR3 coding DNA: TGTGCCAGCAGCCAAGGTCTCCCGGGACAGGGCTACGAGCAGTACTTC. This gives the protein CASSQGLPGQGYEQYF.

This chain uses TRBV20-1 with TRBJ2-7; D remains ambiguous. CDR3 length: 14 residues. V dropped 5 bases and J dropped 0 bases, with 14 bases sitting between them. Germline V gene data show CDR1 as DFQATT and CDR2 as SNEGSKA (reference sequence). In DNA form, the CDR3 reads TGCAGTGCTGACGATTTCGCGGCCTCCTACGAGCAGTACTTC. Protein product: CSADDFAASYEQYF.

This clonotype occurred many times. This rearrangement joins TRBV28 to TRBJ1-1; D is possibly TRBD1 (5 bases). V was pared by 3 bases and J by 6 bases, with 8 bases between. Germline CDR1 is MDHEN and CDR2 is SYDVKM. The CDR3 extends over 12 amino acids. Written as DNA, the CDR3 is TGTGCCAGCAGTTTTTTGGGGGCTGAAGCTTTCTTT. It yields the protein CASSFLGAEAFF.

The CDR3 DNA reads as TGTGCCAGCAGCCCAGCGGGAGGGCCCTCTGAGACCCAGTACTTC. Translating it yields CASSPAGGPSETQYF. The chain combines TRBV3-1 with TRBJ2-5; 10 positions match TRBD2. The germline CDR1 and CDR2 sequences are LGHDT and YNNKEL (reference sequence). V gave up 4 bases and J gave up 5 bases; unmatched junction bases: 7. This CDR3 contains 15 residues.

J is TRBJ1-1 and V is TRBV4-3; D remains unclear. Looked up from germline, CDR1 is LGHNA and CDR2 is YSLEER. The CDR3 extends over 13 amino acids. V shed 2 bases and J shed 4 bases, with 8 bases lying between them. CDR3 in DNA: TGCGCCAGCAGCCAAATTCGGGGCACTGAAGCTTTCTTT. Translating it yields CASSQIRGTEAFF.

This clonotype was counted many times. This chain links TRBV15 with TRBJ1-1; no firm D call. Germline-derived CDR1 and CDR2 are LNHNV and YYDKDF (reference sequence). Trimming left V 0 bases short and J 0 bases short, with 8 bases between. The CDR3 runs 15 residues. The CDR3 protein is CATSRDWAVNTEAFF. The CDR3 coding sequence is TGTGCCACCAGCAGAGATTGGGCAGTGAACACTGAAGCTTTCTTT.

About this clonotype itself: A read error may explain this, as a much larger clone is one base away. The chain recombines TRBV6-2 or TRBV6-3 with TRBJ1-6; D gene uncertain. This CDR3 is built from 12 residues. CDR1 is MNHEY and CDR2 is SVGEGT in the germline V gene. CDR3 amino acids: CAGSQYNSPLHF. The DNA of the CDR3 is TGTGCCGGCAGTCAATATAATTCACCCCTCCACTTT.

This clonotype was seen a single time. V usage is TRBV4-1 and J usage is TRBJ2-7; possible D gene TRBD1, 5 bases. The germline gives CDR1 MGHRA, CDR2 YSYEKL. Trimming pared 0 bases from V and 1 base from J, leaving 13 bases between. The CDR3 is 16 residues long. The CDR3 loop reads CASSQDGHPNSYEQYF. Here the CDR3 DNA reads TGCGCCAGCAGCCAAGATGGACACCCCAATTCCTACGAGCAGTACTTC.

This clonotype was found a few times. The chain employs TRBV6-2 or TRBV6-3 and TRBJ2-5, with 7 bases that match TRBD1. The V gene's germline CDR1 is MNHEY and CDR2 SVGEGT. The CDR3 has 15 amino acids. With V trimmed by 5 bases and J by 5 bases, 11 bases remained unmatched. The CDR3 DNA reads TGTGCCAGCAGTAACCGACAGGGAATTGACGAGACCCAGTACTTC. Its translation is CASSNRQGIDETQYF.

V and J are TRBV5-1 and TRBJ1-4; D ambiguous. Trimming stripped 5 bases from V and 2 bases from J, with 13 bases between. The CDR3 is made up of 15 amino acids. Germline V gene sequence: CDR1 SGHRS, CDR2 YFSETQ. The CDR3 bases are TGCGCCAGCAGATCTCGGGCTCTGACTAATGAAAAACTGTTTTTT. Translated: CASRSRALTNEKLFF.

This clonotype was seen only once. This chain uses TRBV6-2 or TRBV6-3 with TRBJ1-5, with TRBD1 as a possible D gene (5 bases). The germline V and J ends were trimmed by 5 bases and 3 bases, with 20 bases remaining between them. Germline CDR1 and CDR2: MNHEY and SVGEGT. This CDR3 is built from 17 residues. The CDR3 sequence is CASSTHHRRVNNQPQHF. The CDR3 coding sequence is TGTGCCAGCAGTACTCATCACAGGAGGGTGAACAATCAGCCCCAGCATTTT.

At least ten counts were recorded for this clonotype. The chain's CDR3 is CASRTWTGGGYEQYF. As DNA, the CDR3 is TGTGCCAGCAGGACGTGGACAGGGGGCGGTTACGAGCAGTACTTC. The V call is TRBV2, the J call TRBJ2-7; 11 bases fit TRBD1. CDR3 size: 15 residues. The V gene's germline CDR1 is SNHLY and CDR2 FYNNEI. V shed 6 bases and J 4 bases; nucleotides not matched to a gene: 8.

V and J are TRBV15 and TRBJ1-5, with D possibly TRBD1 on 5 matching bases. The CDR3 contains 14 residues. Germline V gene data show CDR1 as LNHNV and CDR2 as YYDKDF (reference sequence). Deletions cut 7 bases from V and 5 bases from J, with 15 bases between. CDR3: CATNMRVGDQPQHF. For the CDR3, the DNA is TGTGCCACCAACATGAGGGTAGGGGATCAGCCCCAGCATTTT.

The chain links TRBV6-1 to TRBJ1-1; tentative D call: TRBD1 (5 bases). Germline CDR1 and CDR2: MNHNS and SASEGT. The CDR3 length is 14 residues. Between the trimmed V and J ends, which lost 5 bases and 3 bases, there was a span of 13 bases. CDR3 loop: CASSQGASYTEAFF. The CDR3 DNA reads TGTGCCAGCAGTCAGGGTGCCTCCTACACTGAAGCTTTCTTT.

This clonotype was detected ten times or more. CDR3 bases: TGTGCCAGCAGCCACACTAGAAACGAGCAGTACTTC. Protein product: CASSHTRNEQYF. The V gene is TRBV11-2, the J gene TRBJ2-7, with D perhaps TRBD2 (5 bases). V shed 5 bases and J shed 5 bases, with 10 bases lying between them. Germline V CDR1 and CDR2: SGHAT, FQNNGV. The CDR3 runs 12 residues.